A selection of T cell receptor beta chains follows, all from one sample in a study of T cells in Graves' hyperthyroidism and ophthalmopathy. TCRdb itself ran the multiplex PCR reads through MiXCR, one entry per CDR3 protein. The sample lists fewer than 250,000 distinct CDR3 sequences; around 17% were seen once. The specimen sequenced was blood. The receptor set was obtained from a woman aged 18-35 years with Graves' ophthalmopathy. Each CDR3 is given with its conserved first and last residue. A D gene is named only where the DNA matches it firmly. Where a row states a size, it is once, few, many or the class of an expanded clone; other rows omit it.

TRBJ2-5 | TRBV7-8 | NA | many | CASSLNAVETQYF | TGTGCCAGCAGCTTAAATGCGGTCGAGACCCAGTACTTC
TRBJ1-2 | TRBV3-1 | TRBD1 | many | CASSPGTGGTNYGYTF | TGTGCCAGCAGCCCCGGGACAGGGGGTACTAACTATGGCTACACCTTC
TRBJ1-5 | TRBV2 | NA | many | CASRFLNQPQHF | TGTGCCAGCAGGTTTCTAAATCAGCCCCAGCATTTT
TRBJ2-7 | TRBV10-3 | NA | NA | CAISLIESRSEQYF | TGTGCCATCAGTCTCATAGAGTCTAGGAGCGAGCAGTACTTC
TRBJ1-4 | TRBV15 | NA | many | CATSRDYQSSLEKLFF | TGTGCCACCAGCAGAGACTATCAGTCGAGTCTTGAAAAACTGTTTTTT
TRBJ1-6 | TRBV7-9 | NA | many | CASSPGQGGSPLHF | TGTGCCAGCAGCCCGGGTCAGGGTGGTTCACCCCTCCACTTT
TRBJ2-7 | TRBV7-6 | NA | many | CASSLGETPGEQYF | TGTGCCAGCAGCTTAGGCGAAACCCCGGGGGAGCAGTACTTC
TRBJ2-5 | TRBV7-9 | TRBD2 | NA | CASSPIAGGEETQYF | TGTGCCAGCAGCCCAATAGCGGGAGGGGAAGAGACCCAGTACTTC
TRBJ1-1 | TRBV19 | NA | few | CATAPLPTLNTEAFF | TGTGCCACCGCCCCACTCCCCACCCTAAACACTGAAGCTTTCTTT
TRBJ1-5 | TRBV28 | NA | many | CASSPTSGMGQPQHF | TGTGCCAGCAGTCCCACTTCAGGGATGGGGCAGCCCCAGCATTTT
TRBJ2-1 | TRBV2 | TRBD2 | NA | CASSTGRSVEFF | TGTGCCAGCAGCACCGGGAGGAGCGTGGAGTTCTTC
TRBJ1-2 | TRBV12-3/TRBV12-4 | NA | many | CASSPGQRTYGYTF | TGTGCCAGCAGCCCCGGACAGAGAACCTATGGCTACACCTTC
TRBJ2-7 | TRBV27 | TRBD2 | many | CASSLRTPSGGAISEQYF | TGTGCCAGCAGTTTGCGCACCCCAAGCGGGGGAGCTATTTCCGAGCAGTACTTC
TRBJ2-3 | TRBV30 | TRBD1 | NA | CAWSRQGADTQYF | TGTGCCTGGAGTCGACAGGGGGCAGATACGCAGTATTTT
TRBJ2-2 | TRBV2 | NA | many | CASRISQMNTGELFF | TGTGCCAGCAGGATTAGTCAGATGAACACCGGGGAGCTGTTTTTT
TRBJ2-2 | TRBV7-6 | TRBD1 | NA | CASSLALRQGKTGELFF | TGTGCCAGCAGCTTAGCGCTTCGACAGGGGAAAACCGGGGAGCTGTTTTTT
TRBJ1-1 | TRBV15 | NA | NA | CATSSPDTEAFF | TGTGCCACCAGCAGCCCGGACACTGAAGCTTTCTTT
TRBJ2-1 | TRBV7-8 | NA | many | CASSPMGTSTMDEQFF | TGTGCCAGCAGCCCTATGGGGACTTCAACGATGGATGAGCAGTTCTTC
TRBJ1-2 | TRBV29-1 | NA | many | CSVDISGGGYGYTF | TGCAGCGTTGATATCTCAGGAGGGGGCTATGGCTACACCTTC
TRBJ2-2 | TRBV20-1 | TRBD2 | many | CSATTTSGGRGDTGELFF | TGCAGTGCGACGACGACTAGCGGGGGGCGCGGGGACACCGGGGAGCTGTTTTTT
TRBJ2-2 | TRBV4-3 | TRBD2 | NA | CASSQEGGRANTGELFF | TGCGCCAGCAGCCAAGAAGGCGGGAGGGCGAACACCGGGGAGCTGTTTTTT
TRBJ1-1 | TRBV28 | TRBD1 | many | CASILNRGTEAFF | TGTGCCAGCATTTTGAACAGGGGAACTGAAGCTTTCTTT
TRBJ1-1 | TRBV10-2 | NA | NA | CASTDGAEVSTEAFF | TGCGCCAGCACGGACGGGGCGGAGGTGAGCACTGAAGCTTTCTTT
TRBJ1-1 | TRBV20-1 | NA | many | CSARGSESEAFF | TGCAGTGCTAGAGGGAGCGAGTCTGAAGCTTTCTTT
TRBJ2-7 | TRBV3-1 | TRBD1 | many | CASRDAGTGGYEQYF | TGTGCCAGCAGAGATGCCGGGACAGGGGGCTACGAGCAGTACTTC
TRBJ2-1 | TRBV12-5 | TRBD2 | many | CASGFGDYSEQFF | TGTGCTAGTGGTTTCGGGGACTATAGTGAGCAGTTCTTC
TRBJ1-5 | TRBV6-1 | NA | many | CASSKGSGGVRNQPQHF | TGTGCCAGCAGCAAAGGGAGCGGGGGAGTTAGGAATCAGCCCCAGCATTTT
TRBJ2-1 | TRBV4-3 | NA | many | CASSQDWGSPREQFF | TGCGCCAGCAGCCAAGATTGGGGGTCGCCCCGTGAGCAGTTCTTC